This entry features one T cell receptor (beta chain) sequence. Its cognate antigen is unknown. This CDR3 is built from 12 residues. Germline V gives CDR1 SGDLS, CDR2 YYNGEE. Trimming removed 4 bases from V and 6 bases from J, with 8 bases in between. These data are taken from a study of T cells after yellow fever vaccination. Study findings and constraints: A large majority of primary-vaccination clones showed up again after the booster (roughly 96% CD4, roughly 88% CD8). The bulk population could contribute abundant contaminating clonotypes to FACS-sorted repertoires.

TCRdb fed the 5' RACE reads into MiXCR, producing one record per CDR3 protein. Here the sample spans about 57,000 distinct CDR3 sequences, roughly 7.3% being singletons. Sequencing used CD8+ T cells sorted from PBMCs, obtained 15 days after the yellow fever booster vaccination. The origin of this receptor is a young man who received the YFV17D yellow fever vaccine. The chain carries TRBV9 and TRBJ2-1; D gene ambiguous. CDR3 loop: CASSPGFNEQFF. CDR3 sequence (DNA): TGTGCCAGCAGCCCCGGGTTCAATGAGCAGTTCTTC.